These T cell receptor beta chains were read from a single sample in a study of radiation and T cells in renal cell carcinoma. Libraries were prepared by immunoSEQ multiplex PCR; TCRdb keeps only in-frame clonotypes and omits some of them. The sample yields about 170,000 clones, around 90% seen once. The sample in question was blood, obtained from a patient whose treatment included radiotherapy and nephrectomy. These receptors all stem from a woman between 45 and 65 years old with renal cell carcinoma. The CDR3 runs from the conserved cysteine through the conserved F or W. The D gene is left open where the match is weak. Clone size is shown for a subset of rows, as once, few, many or a class of expanded clone.

NA NA TRBJ2-7 13 TRBV7-3 CASSLSEGGEQYF TGTGCCAGCAGCTTGAGTGAGGGCGGCGAGCAGTACTTC
NA TRBD1 TRBJ1-2 13 TRBV19 CASSIAGGDGYTF TGTGCCAGTAGTATAGCAGGGGGCGACGGCTACACCTTC
NA NA TRBJ2-2 15 TRBV2 CASKEGARGTGELFF TGTGCCAGCAAGGAGGGAGCCAGGGGCACCGGGGAGCTGTTTTTT
NA NA TRBJ2-2 15 TRBV5-6 CASSRGRMNTGELFF TGTGCCAGCAGTCGGGGACGGATGAACACCGGGGAGCTGTTTTTT
NA NA TRBJ1-1 14 TRBV15 CATSKAAWDTEAFF TGTGCCACCAGCAAGGCCGCCTGGGACACTGAAGCTTTCTTT
NA NA TRBJ2-1 12 TRBV5-1 CASSSGENEQFF TGCGCCAGCAGCTCCGGGGAGAATGAGCAGTTCTTC
once TRBD1 TRBJ2-1 15 TRBV5-4 CASSLGTAYYNEQFF TGTGCCAGCAGCTTAGGGACAGCGTACTACAATGAGCAGTTCTTC
once TRBD1 TRBJ2-7 14 TRBV5-1 CASSYDRGTYEQYF TGCGCCAGCAGCTACGACAGGGGCACCTACGAGCAGTACTTC
NA NA TRBJ2-5 15 TRBV6-1 CASSVNFRGQETQYF TGTGCCAGCAGTGTTAACTTTAGGGGGCAAGAGACCCAGTACTTC
NA NA TRBJ2-5 13 TRBV23-1 CASRPVGEETQYF TGCGCCAGCAGACCCGTTGGGGAAGAGACCCAGTACTTC
NA NA TRBJ1-4 14 TRBV19 CASSMWETNEKLFF TGTGCCAGTAGTATGTGGGAGACGAATGAAAAACTGTTTTTT
NA TRBD1 TRBJ1-6 14 TRBV4-1 CASSKGQDNSPLHF TGCGCCAGCAGCAAAGGACAGGATAATTCACCCCTCCACTTT
few NA TRBJ1-1 13 TRBV6-5 CASSDTRNTEAFF TGTGCCAGCAGCGACACTCGGAACACTGAAGCTTTCTTT
NA TRBD2 TRBJ2-3 16 TRBV5-1 CASSYTTSGVTDTQYF TGCGCCAGCAGCTACACGACTAGCGGGGTGACAGATACGCAGTATTTT
NA NA TRBJ2-5 17 TRBV7-9 CASSLGGRQGFLETQYF TGTGCCAGCAGCTTAGGCGGGAGACAGGGTTTTTTAGAGACCCAGTACTTC
few TRBD1 TRBJ1-1 15 TRBV4-3 CASSQEGGGRTEAFF TGCGCCAGCAGCCAAGAGGGAGGGGGCAGGACTGAAGCTTTCTTT
once NA TRBJ1-1 14 TRBV6-5 CASRARQTTSEAFF TGTGCCAGCAGGGCCCGACAGACAACTAGTGAAGCTTTCTTT
NA TRBD2 TRBJ2-3 16 TRBV9 CASSVGWRGGLDTQYF TGTGCCAGCAGCGTAGGTTGGCGGGGGGGCCTCGATACGCAGTATTTT
NA NA TRBJ1-4 14 TRBV7-9 CASNIGAPNEKLFF TGTGCCAGCAACATTGGGGCTCCAAATGAAAAACTGTTTTTT
NA TRBD2 TRBJ2-5 15 TRBV10-2 CASSDTSGFQETQYF TGCGCCAGCAGTGACACTAGCGGGTTCCAAGAGACCCAGTACTTC
NA TRBD1 TRBJ2-3 13 TRBV19 CASRRTGEYTQYF TGTGCCAGTAGGAGAACAGGGGAATATACGCAGTATTTT
NA TRBD2 TRBJ2-3 16 TRBV5-1 CASSPLSGGSTDTQYF TGCGCCAGCAGCCCCTTAAGCGGGGGCAGCACAGATACGCAGTATTTT
NA TRBD2 TRBJ2-1 15 TRBV7-3 CASSHSGGRFDEQFF TGTGCCAGCAGCCACAGCGGGGGGAGGTTCGATGAGCAGTTCTTC
few NA TRBJ1-6 15 TRBV14 CASTEKLGRTSPLHF TGTGCCAGCACCGAAAAGCTTGGGCGGACTTCACCCCTCCACTTT
NA NA TRBJ1-1 15 TRBV5-4 CASSLVSGGNTEAFF TGTGCCAGCAGCTTGGTCTCCGGGGGGAACACTGAAGCTTTCTTT
NA NA TRBJ2-2 14 TRBV6-1 CASSEISLTGELFF TGTGCCAGCAGTGAAATTAGCCTCACCGGGGAGCTGTTTTTT
NA TRBD1 TRBJ1-5 16 TRBV7-9 CASSPLDRGGNQPQHF TGTGCCAGCAGCCCATTGGACAGGGGAGGCAATCAGCCCCAGCATTTT